Sequencing of this T cell receptor beta chain was carried out in a study of Graves' ophthalmopathy and Graves' hyperthyroidism. Findings and limits, study-wide: With approximately 88% sensitivity and roughly 76% specificity, a 13-signature model separated ophthalmopathy from stable hyperthyroidism.

This clonotype was detected ten times or more. What it binds is not known. CAS ≥3, NOSPECS ≥4, moderate-to-severe activity and duration under 3 months marked donors with ophthalmopathy. The starting material, approximately 10 ml of fresh peripheral blood, provided the PBMCs. The V end lost 2 bases, the J end lost 3 bases, and 13 bases lay between the germline ends. Germline values: CDR1 SEHNR, CDR2 FQNEAQ (reference sequence). The CDR3 has 15 residues. Scientists amplified the TCR beta CDR3 regions from RNA transcripts. Investigators did first-round RT-PCR with HTBI primers, then second-round multiplex PCR. TCRdb re-analysed the multiplex PCR reads in MiXCR, keeping a single row per CDR3 protein. Here the sample spans about 210,000 distinct CDR3 sequences, roughly 27% being singletons.

The clonotype was recovered from a man aged 50 to 59 with Graves' ophthalmopathy. Sequenced material: peripheral blood. The V and J genes are TRBV7-9 and TRBJ2-5, with a possible D match to TRBD1 (6 bases). CDR3 sequence (DNA): TGTGCCAGCAGCTTAATGGGGGCCGCTGAAGAGACCCAGTACTTC. Residues: CASSLMGAAEETQYF.